This T cell receptor beta chain derives from a study of cytomegalovirus exposure and HLA in healthy donors. Healthy people donating bone marrow made up the donors. PCR employed 60 Vbeta and 13 Jbeta primers. Sequencing was performed with immunoSEQ multiplex PCR; in TCRdb, only in-frame clones are kept and a portion is missing. The sample consists of about 130,000 clones, about two thirds of them appearing once. The sample holds a few counts of this clone. V gave up 5 bases and J gave up 4 bases, with 12 bases separating them. Germline CDR1 SNHLY, CDR2 FYNNEI. CDR3 length: 14 amino acids. J is TRBJ1-5 and V is TRBV2; tentative D call: TRBD1 (6 bases). Input material: PBMCs. This clonotype originated in a young man in good health and CMV-seronegative. The CDR3 DNA reads TGTGCCAGCAGTTCTAACAGGGCAAATCAGCCCCAGCATTTT. This sequence encodes CASSSNRANQPQHF.